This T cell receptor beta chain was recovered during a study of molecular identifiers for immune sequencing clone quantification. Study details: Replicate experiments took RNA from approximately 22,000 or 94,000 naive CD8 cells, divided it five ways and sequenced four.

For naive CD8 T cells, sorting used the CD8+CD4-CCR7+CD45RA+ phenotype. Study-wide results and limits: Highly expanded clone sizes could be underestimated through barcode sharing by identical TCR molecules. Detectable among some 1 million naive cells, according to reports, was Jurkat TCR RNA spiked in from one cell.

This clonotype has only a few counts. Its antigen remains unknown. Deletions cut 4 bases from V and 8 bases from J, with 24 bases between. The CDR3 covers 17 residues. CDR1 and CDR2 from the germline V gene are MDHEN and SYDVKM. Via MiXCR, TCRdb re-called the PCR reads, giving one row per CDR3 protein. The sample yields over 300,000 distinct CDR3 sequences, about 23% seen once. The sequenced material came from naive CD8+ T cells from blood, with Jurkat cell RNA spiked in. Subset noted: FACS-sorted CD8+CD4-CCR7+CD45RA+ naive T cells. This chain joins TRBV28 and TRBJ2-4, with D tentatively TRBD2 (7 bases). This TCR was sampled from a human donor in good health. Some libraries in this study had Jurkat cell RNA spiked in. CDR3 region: CASSSPGQIPREDIQYF. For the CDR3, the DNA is TGTGCCAGCAGTTCACCGGGACAAATACCACGGGAGGACATTCAGTACTTC.